This entry describes one T cell receptor beta chain. The data originate from a study of OX40 agonist ivuxolimab in advanced cancers. Measured with immunoSEQ multiplex PCR; TCRdb has only the in-frame clones, and not every one. Among 80,000 to 100,000 clones listed, approximately 95% were seen once. The CDR3 is 11 amino acids. Germline V lookup: CDR1 MNHEY, CDR2 SMNVEV (reference sequence). V was shortened by 3 bases and J by 7 bases, with 3 bases between the two germline ends. The sample in question was CD4+ or CD8+ T cells sorted from blood, obtained in a trial of the OX40 agonist ivuxolimab. This chain links TRBV27 with TRBJ2-2; D ambiguous. The TCR sequence derives from an adult with an advanced solid tumor such as melanoma, head and neck, liver or kidney cancer. CDR3 coding DNA: TGTGCCAGCAGTTTGCGCGGGGAGCTGTTTTTT. Protein: CASSLRGELFF.